The 14 T cell receptor beta chains below were found in one sample sequenced in a study of cytomegalovirus exposure and HLA in healthy donors. The study ran its PCR with 60 Vbeta and 13 Jbeta primers. Assay: immunoSEQ multiplex PCR; the TCRdb copy retains only in-frame clones and omits some. The profile shows 100,000 or so clones, 63% of them singletons. Sequencing was carried out using PBMCs. The receptors stem from a human donor in good health.

The chain has TRBV7-9 and TRBJ1-5, with D maybe TRBD1 (6 bases). Looked up from germline, CDR1 is SEHNR and CDR2 is FQNEAQ (reference sequence). V was trimmed by 1 base and J by 5 bases, leaving 15 bases between them. The CDR3 loop spans 16 amino acids. CDR3 region: CASSLGRAGEDQPQHF. DNA of the CDR3: TGTGCCAGCAGCTTAGGTCGGGCAGGGGAAGATCAGCCCCAGCATTTT. The full variable domain, in which reference TRBV7-9 and TRBJ1-5 provide the parts outside the CDR3, is DTGVSQNPRHKITKRGQNVTFRCDPISEHNRLYWYRQTLGQGPEFLTYFQNEAQLEKSRLLSDRFSAERPKGSFSTLEIQRTEQGDSAMYLCASSLGRAGEDQPQHFGDGTRLSIL.

This clone is medium-sized by share. The chain uses TRBV7-9 and TRBJ1-1; possibly TRBD1 for D (5 bases). Germline V gene data show CDR1 as SEHNR and CDR2 as FQNEAQ (reference sequence). The CDR3 has 14 amino acids. Trimming shortened V by 5 bases and J by 4 bases, and 14 bases separated the two germline ends. CDR3 in DNA: TGTGCCAGCAGCGAGGGACTTCTCAGCACTGAAGCTTTCTTT. It yields the protein CASSEGLLSTEAFF.

This sequence joins TRBV5-1 and TRBJ2-1, with D tentatively TRBD2 (7 bases). Germline V gene lookup returns CDR1 SGHRS and CDR2 YFSETQ. The ends were cut back, 1 base at V and 3 bases at J, with 11 bases in the middle. The CDR3 has 15 residues. The DNA of the CDR3 is TGCGCCAGCAGCTTGCGGGGGGCTCTCTACAATGAGCAGTTCTTC. Its protein is CASSLRGALYNEQFF.

The rearrangement uses TRBV7-8 and TRBJ2-5; possible D gene TRBD1, 6 bases. Germline loops: CDR1 SGHVS, CDR2 FQNEAQ. This CDR3 contains 15 residues. The ends were cut back, 4 bases at V and 3 bases at J, with 15 bases in the middle. CDR3: CASSSRGNREETQYF. In DNA, the CDR3 is TGTGCCAGCAGCTCCCGAGGTAACAGGGAAGAGACCCAGTACTTC.

The gene calls are TRBV11-3 and TRBJ2-7; 9 bases line up with TRBD1. The junction had 10 bases not matched to a gene; V was cut back by 5 bases and J by 2 bases. In germline, CDR1 is SGHNT, CDR2 YENEEA. The CDR3 contains 16 residues. CDR3 protein: CASSAVRDRDAYEQYF. In DNA form, the CDR3 reads TGTGCCAGCAGCGCCGTCCGGGACAGGGATGCCTACGAGCAGTACTTC.

This clone was seen at least ten times. This rearrangement joins TRBV11-2 to TRBJ2-3; 13 bases are a match to TRBD2. Trimming took 5 bases from V and 3 from J; bases not matched to a gene: 5. The CDR3 runs to 16 residues. Germline V gene sequence: CDR1 SGHAT, CDR2 FQNNGV. The CDR3 loop is CASSGLAGVWTDTQYF. CDR3 sequence (DNA): TGTGCCAGCAGCGGACTAGCGGGAGTATGGACAGATACGCAGTATTTT.

The table lists this clone with a few counts. The gene calls are TRBV7-8 and TRBJ1-4; TRBD1 matches at 10 bases. Germline V lookup: CDR1 SGHVS, CDR2 FQNEAQ. The ends lost 0 bases at V and 7 bases at J; junction bases unmatched: 2. The CDR3 sequence is 15 residues long. The CDR3 sequence is CASSLAGTGAEKLFF. CDR3 coding DNA: TGTGCCAGCAGCTTAGCCGGGACAGGGGCTGAAAAACTGTTTTTT.

This chain links TRBV5-6 with TRBJ2-7; TRBD2 matches 8 bases. This CDR3 is 18 amino acids long. CDR1 is SGHDT and CDR2 is YYEEEE in the germline V gene. Losses at the gene ends were 1 base for V and 3 bases for J; bases not matched to a gene: 15. The CDR3 bases are TGTGCCAGCAGCTTGTTCGGGCGGGAGGACGTAGGTTTCTACGAGCAGTACTTC. Protein: CASSLFGREDVGFYEQYF.

The chain uses TRBV15 and TRBJ1-2; D remains ambiguous. Per germline, CDR1 LNHNV and CDR2 YYDKDF (reference sequence). The V end was cut by 2 bases, the J end by 6 bases, with 13 bases between. This CDR3 region has 14 residues. CDR3 amino acids: CATSRLVMENGYTF. In DNA form, the CDR3 reads TGTGCCACCAGCAGACTGGTGATGGAGAATGGCTACACCTTC.

This clone was counted between two and nine times. V gene TRBV10-3 combines with J gene TRBJ2-3; 8 nucleotides agree with TRBD2. CDR3 length: 18 residues. Germline V CDR1 and CDR2: ENHRY, SYGVKD. The ends lost 0 bases at V and 0 bases at J; junction bases unmatched: 8. The CDR3 region is CAISESQRTSRSTDTQYF. CDR3 sequence (DNA): TGTGCCATCAGTGAGTCTCAAAGGACTAGCAGGAGCACAGATACGCAGTATTTT.

There are a few counts of this clone. In DNA form, the CDR3 reads TGTGCCAGCAGCTTAAGCCGGGACACCTTCCCATACGAGCAGTACTTC. Amino acids: CASSLSRDTFPYEQYF. The V call is TRBV7-2, the J call TRBJ2-7; D might be TRBD1 (6 bases). CDR1 SGHTA and CDR2 FQGNSA come from the germline V gene. V shed 2 bases and J shed 4 bases, with 18 bases lying between them. CDR3 length: 16 amino acids. The full variable domain, rest sourced from reference TRBV7-2 and TRBJ2-7, is GAGVSQSPSNKVTEKGKDVELRCDPISGHTALYWYRQSLGQGLEFLIYFQGNSAPDKSGLPSDRFSAERTGGSVSTLTIQRTQQEDSAVYLCASSLSRDTFPYEQYFGPGTRLTVT.

This clone was recorded a few times. The V gene is TRBV6-1, the J gene TRBJ2-2, with TRBD2 matching 11 bases. The germline V gene has CDR1 MNHNS and CDR2 SASEGT. V dropped 2 bases and J dropped 4; count of bases not matched to a gene: 0. This CDR3 contains 15 residues. In DNA form, the CDR3 reads TGTGCCAGCAGTGAACTAGCGGGAGGCACCGGGGAGCTGTTTTTT. Translated: CASSELAGGTGELFF.

V is TRBV29-1 and J is TRBJ1-1, with 7 bases aligning to TRBD1. Germline loops: CDR1 SQVTM, CDR2 ANQGSEA. The junction had 11 bases not matched to a gene; V was cut back by 5 bases and J by 2 bases. The CDR3 has 15 residues. Written as DNA, the CDR3 is TGCAGCGTTCTACAGGGGAATCTCGGAAACACTGAAGCTTTCTTT. This sequence encodes CSVLQGNLGNTEAFF.

J is TRBJ2-7 and V is TRBV27; D is possibly TRBD1 (7 bases). The V gene's germline CDR1 is MNHEY and CDR2 SMNVEV (reference sequence). V dropped 2 bases and J dropped 7 bases, with 27 bases sitting between them. The CDR3 consists of 18 residues. CDR3: CASSLRGTARTRLREQYF. The CDR3, as DNA: TGTGCCAGCAGTTTACGCGGGACAGCGCGAACCCGTTTGCGGGAGCAGTACTTC.